This section outlines one TCR beta chain sequence together with its context. The clone's antigen remains unknown. The record has no base qualities; no much larger clone is one base away. Taken from cysteine to phenylalanine, the CDR3 has 16 residues. Only the CDR3 portion is preserved as DNA: 48 bases, with reading frame beginning at the first base. As encoded in the germline V gene, CDR1 is SGHTA while CDR2 is FQGTGA. V and J are trimmed by 5 bases and 9 bases, and the gene matches miss 9 bases of the junction. The donors were healthy, HIV-negative adults with no recently reported acute infections or vaccinations. Every donor was a Caucasian adult living in Nashville, Tennessee, USA. CD4+ T cells were enriched by magnetic negative selection; naive cells were then positively selected on CD45RA, and the negative fraction formed the memory subset. Blood was obtained by leukapheresis, after which PBMCs were separated by Ficoll-Histopaque density gradient centrifugation and cryopreserved in liquid nitrogen vapor phase. Purity and quantity of every magnetically sorted T cell population were checked by analytical flow cytometry. Each sorted fraction had its genomic DNA isolated and then quantified by UV absorbance on a Nanodrop 2000c.

Using the deep immunoSEQ assay, TCR CDR3 regions were amplified from genomic DNA by multiplex PCR. For each cell subset, the extracted genomic DNA was distributed evenly across all wells of several immunoSEQ 96-well plates, and each plate served as one replicate. For sorted subsets, about 200 ng genomic DNA, equal to some 30,000 T cell genomes, was loaded into each replicate PCR. Purified libraries were measured with a Qubit 3.0 fluorometer, size-checked on a Bioanalyzer 2100, and measured again with the KAPA Library Quantification kit. Each immunoSEQ 96-well plate was sequenced on its own single-read 150-cycle Illumina NextSeq 550 flow cell. In the paper's pipeline: The immunoSEQ output contained only junctional sequences without quality scores, so filtering could not match that applied to full-length reads. To assign V/J genes and CDR3, sequences were annotated against IMGT germline references using PyIR, a Python wrapper for IgBLAST v1.9. Reads were filtered out if the reads had weak V/J assignments (E-value above 1e-6), no CDR3, stop codons, out-of-frame junctions, or ambiguous translated residues. V3J clonotypes were defined as sequences sharing the same inferred V gene, J gene, and CDR3 amino acid sequence. Percentage overlap between repertoires was calculated by dividing the number of shared unique clonotypes by the size of the smaller repertoire. Three approaches were used to assess repertoire richness: RTK rarefaction, the Chao1 estimator, and Recon v2.1 estimates of unobserved clonotypes. For all TCRbeta clonotypes obtained by the gDNA method from four donors, generation probabilities were computed with OLGA. TCRdb carries this immuneACCESS record with in-frame sequences only. Its versions omit some clonotypes, under half of them owing to an unresolved V gene in the studies checked, with the rest unexplained. That table gives V, J and clone size, and the DNA gave D and trimming. Counted in this sample were some 2.4 million clones; more than 85% of them appeared once. The ten largest clones capture more than 0.35% of the sample.

This entry is derived from a study of shared clonotypes between healthy human individuals (dated by TCRdb to the early 2020s). Study-wide context: Three men and two women, aged 18 to 49 years, made up the cohort. Per donor, three plates each were used for CD4 naive and CD4 memory, two for CD8 naive, and one for CD8 memory. The study deeply sequenced blood TCR repertoires of five healthy adults to estimate repertoire size and the extent of clonotype sharing between individuals. Libraries were prepared and TCR repertoires were sequenced by different laboratories using diverse techniques, in order to increase sequencing depth and limit assay-specific biases. Leukapheresis yielded between about 0.94 and 9 billion PBMCs per donor.

The paper's findings and limits, for the study overall: Even with the large sequencing depth, rarefaction of the sorted-subset datasets indicated that sequencing was incomplete. Pairwise subsampling led to the expectation that sequencing depth would affect the degree of clonotype sharing among donors. Naive subsets generally had larger estimated clonotype richness than memory subsets. Sampling was restricted to blood, and TCR repertoires in tissues likely differ from the TCR repertoires found in blood. Across a handful of donors, roughly 5% of naive CD4, roughly 3.5% of naive CD8, roughly 2.3% of memory CD4, and 0.4% to 0.45% of memory CD8 clonotypes were shared. The genetic and exposure-history diversity represented was limited by the small number of donors. Higher generation probabilities were observed for clonotypes shared by all four sorted-subset donors than for non-shared clonotypes.

This sequence was found in a man aged 18 to 30 in good health. Some clones in this sample may be carry-over from other donors' samples. Rearrangement joined TRBV7-3 to TRBJ2-1; TRBD2 matches 14 bases in the middle. Sequenced material: naive CD4+ T cells from PBMCs. The cell subset or site label for this specimen denotes: CD45RA+ positively selected. CDR3 loop: CASSRGLAGGRGEQFF. The DNA sequence reads TGTGCCAGCAGCAGAGGACTAGCGGGAGGTCGGGGTGAGCAGTTCTTC.